This T cell receptor (beta chain) was recorded in a study of graft-versus-host responses after intestinal transplantation. Looking at the study overall: Those transplanted obtained multivisceral, liver-intestinal, or isolated intestinal grafts.

To note about this clone: Its antigen remains unidentified.

The data were produced by immunoSEQ multiplex PCR, yet TCRdb's version contains in-frame clones alone and is incomplete. This table holds tens of thousands of clones, over 90% found once. Study-wide points: Some patients had graft-donor T cell macrochimerism. In their allografts, the ratios of graft-versus-host to host-versus-graft T cell clones were high. There was an association between peak levels of circulating GvH clones and early post-transplant HvG declines.

The sample was unstimulated CD4+ T cells sorted from spleen or lymph node cells, taken before transplant. This receptor was identified in a human donor who was the organ donor for an intestinal transplant.

CDR3: CASSVAPQFGGRTDTQYF. In nucleotides, the CDR3 is TGTGCCAGCAGCGTAGCCCCCCAGTTTGGGGGACGCACAGATACGCAGTATTTT. This chain links TRBV9 with TRBJ2-3; perhaps D is TRBD1 or TRBD2 (5 bases each). The CDR3 sequence is 18 residues long. Per the germline V gene, CDR1 is SGDLS and CDR2 is YYNGEE. Trimming took off 0 bases at V and 1 base at J, with 18 bases between the two ends.